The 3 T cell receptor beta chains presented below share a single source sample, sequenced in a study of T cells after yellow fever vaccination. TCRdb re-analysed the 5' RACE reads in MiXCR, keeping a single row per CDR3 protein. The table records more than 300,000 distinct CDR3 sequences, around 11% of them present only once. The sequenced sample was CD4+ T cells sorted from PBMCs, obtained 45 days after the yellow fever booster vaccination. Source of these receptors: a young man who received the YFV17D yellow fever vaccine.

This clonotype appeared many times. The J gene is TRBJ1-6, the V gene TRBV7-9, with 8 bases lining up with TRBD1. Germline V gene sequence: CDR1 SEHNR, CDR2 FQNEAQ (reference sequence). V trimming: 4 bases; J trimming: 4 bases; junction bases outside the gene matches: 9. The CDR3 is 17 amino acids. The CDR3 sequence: CASSSPSRGPYNSPLHF. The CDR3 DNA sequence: TGTGCCAGCAGCTCTCCGTCCAGGGGGCCTTATAATTCACCCCTCCACTTT.

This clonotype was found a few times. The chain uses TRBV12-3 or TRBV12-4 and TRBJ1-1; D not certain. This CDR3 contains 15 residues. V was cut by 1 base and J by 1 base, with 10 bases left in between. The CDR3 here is CASSLGLGSNTEAFF. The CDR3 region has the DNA TGTGCCAGCAGTTTAGGGCTGGGGTCGAACACTGAAGCTTTCTTT.

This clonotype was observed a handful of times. The CDR3 reads CASTQTAGGPTDTQYF. CDR3 in DNA: TGTGCCAGCACCCAGACGGCGGGGGGCCCCACAGATACGCAGTATTTT. V is TRBV9 and J is TRBJ2-3; 8 nucleotides align to TRBD2. Unmatched junction bases numbered 11, after V lost 6 bases and J lost 2 bases. From germline, CDR1 is SGDLS and CDR2 YYNGEE. This CDR3 contains 16 residues.